This T cell receptor beta chain derives from a study of CD8 T cells in ankylosing spondylitis. TCRdb reprocessed the 5' RACE reads with MiXCR, giving one entry per CDR3 protein. This sample carries 90,000 to 120,000 distinct CDR3 sequences, approximately 25% of them seen once, and the ten largest clones take roughly 12%. Trimming removed 6 bases from V and 5 bases from J, with 14 bases in between. Germline values: CDR1 DFQATT, CDR2 SNEGSKA (reference sequence). The CDR3 spans 13 residues. This clonotype turned up a few times. What was sequenced was synovial fluid, either unsorted or a sorted T cell fraction (not recorded which). This TCR came from a male donor with ankylosing spondylitis. The chain links TRBV20-1 to TRBJ2-1; D could derive from TRBD1 or TRBD2 (6 bases each). The CDR3 spells CSAGGGTHNEQFF. DNA for the CDR3: TGCAGTGCCGGGGGCGGGACCCACAATGAGCAGTTCTTC.